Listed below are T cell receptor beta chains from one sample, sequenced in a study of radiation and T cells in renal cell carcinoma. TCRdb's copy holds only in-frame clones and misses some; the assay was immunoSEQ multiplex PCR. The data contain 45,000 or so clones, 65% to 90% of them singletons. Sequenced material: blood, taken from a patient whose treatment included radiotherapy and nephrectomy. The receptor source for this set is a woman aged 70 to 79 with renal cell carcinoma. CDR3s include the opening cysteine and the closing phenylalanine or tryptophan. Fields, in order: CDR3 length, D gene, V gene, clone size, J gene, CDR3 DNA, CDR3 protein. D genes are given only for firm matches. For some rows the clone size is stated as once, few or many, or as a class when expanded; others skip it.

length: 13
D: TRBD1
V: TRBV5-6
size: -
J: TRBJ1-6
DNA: TGTGCCAGCAGCCTAGGACAGGCTTCACCCCTCCACTTT
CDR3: CASSLGQASPLHF

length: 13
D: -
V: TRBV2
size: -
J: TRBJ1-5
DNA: TGTGCCAGCAGAAGGGGGGCGATTCAGCCCCAGCATTTT
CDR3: CASRRGAIQPQHF

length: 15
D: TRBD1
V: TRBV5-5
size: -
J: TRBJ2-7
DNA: TGTGCCAGCAGCTTGGATGGGACAGGGTCATACGAGCAGTACTTC
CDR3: CASSLDGTGSYEQYF

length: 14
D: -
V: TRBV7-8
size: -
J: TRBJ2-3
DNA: TGTGCCAGCAGCTTGGGCAGAAGCACAGATACGCAGTATTTT
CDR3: CASSLGRSTDTQYF

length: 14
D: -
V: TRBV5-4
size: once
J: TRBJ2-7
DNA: TGTGCCAGCAGCCCTCGCGGACTTGCCTACGAGCAGTACTTC
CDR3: CASSPRGLAYEQYF

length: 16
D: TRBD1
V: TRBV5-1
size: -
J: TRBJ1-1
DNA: TGCGCCAGCAGCGCCCGACAGGGATACTTGAACACTGAAGCTTTCTTT
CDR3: CASSARQGYLNTEAFF

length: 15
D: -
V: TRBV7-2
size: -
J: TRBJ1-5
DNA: TGTGCCAGCAGCTCTCAGGGGCGAGTCAGTCAGCCCCAGCATTTT
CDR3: CASSSQGRVSQPQHF

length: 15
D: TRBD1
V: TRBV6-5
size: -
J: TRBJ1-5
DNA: TGTGCCACCAGGACAGGGGTTTATAGCAATCAGCCCCAGCATTTT
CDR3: CATRTGVYSNQPQHF

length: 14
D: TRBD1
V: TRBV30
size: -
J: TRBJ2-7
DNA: TGTGCCTGTACCGGACAGGTCAGCTCCTACGAGCAGTACTTC
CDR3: CACTGQVSSYEQYF

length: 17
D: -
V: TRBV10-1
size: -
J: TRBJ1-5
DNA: TGCGCCAGCAGTGAGTCCGGGCAGCATTATAGCAATCAGCCCCAGCATTTT
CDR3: CASSESGQHYSNQPQHF

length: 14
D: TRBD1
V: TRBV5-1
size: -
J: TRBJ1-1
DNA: TGCGCCAGCAGCAAACAGGGGGCGAACACTGAAGCTTTCTTT
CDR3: CASSKQGANTEAFF

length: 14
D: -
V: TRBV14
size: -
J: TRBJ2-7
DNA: TGTGCCAGCAGCCGCGAGGTAGTCCCCTACGAGCAGTACTTC
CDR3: CASSREVVPYEQYF

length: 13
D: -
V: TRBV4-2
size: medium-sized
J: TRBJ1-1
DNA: TGTGCCAGCAGCCAGGACACGAACACTGAAGCTTTCTTT
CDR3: CASSQDTNTEAFF

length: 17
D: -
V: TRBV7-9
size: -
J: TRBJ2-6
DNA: TGTGCCAGCAGCTTAGTCAGGGGAGCTTCTGGGGCCAACGTCCTGACTTTC
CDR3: CASSLVRGASGANVLTF

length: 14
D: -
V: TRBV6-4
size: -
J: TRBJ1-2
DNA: TGTGCCAGCAGTGAAGGAACGGGGGCAGAAGGCTACACCTTC
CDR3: CASSEGTGAEGYTF

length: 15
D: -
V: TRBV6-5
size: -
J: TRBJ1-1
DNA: TGTGCCAGCAGTTACTCCGGGACGGGGAACACTGAAGCTTTCTTT
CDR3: CASSYSGTGNTEAFF

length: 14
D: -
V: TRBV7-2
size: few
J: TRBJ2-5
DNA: TGTGCCAGCAGCTCGACTAGGAGGAAGGAGACCCAGTACTTC
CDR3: CASSSTRRKETQYF

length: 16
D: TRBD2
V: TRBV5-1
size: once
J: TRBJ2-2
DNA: TGCGCCAGCAGCTTGGGGCTAGCGGGGAACACCGGGGAGCTGTTTTTT
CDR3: CASSLGLAGNTGELFF

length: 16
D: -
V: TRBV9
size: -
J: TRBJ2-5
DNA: TGTGCCAGCAGCGTAGCGGGTAGCGGCCTCGGGGAGACCCAGTACTTC
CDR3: CASSVAGSGLGETQYF

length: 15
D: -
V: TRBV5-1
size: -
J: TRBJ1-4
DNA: TGCGCCAGCAGCTTGGTCTTTGCAACTAATGAAAAACTGTTTTTT
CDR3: CASSLVFATNEKLFF

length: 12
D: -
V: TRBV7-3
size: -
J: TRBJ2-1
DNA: TGTGCCAGCAGCTTAAGGGGTGGCGAGCAGTTCTTC
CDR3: CASSLRGGEQFF

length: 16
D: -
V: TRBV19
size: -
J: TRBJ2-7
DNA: TGTGCCAGTAGTATAGGCCCTCGACAGTTCTCCTACGAGCAGTACTTC
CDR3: CASSIGPRQFSYEQYF

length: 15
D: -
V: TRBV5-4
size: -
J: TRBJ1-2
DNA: TGTGCCAGCAGCTTGCCCGGGGGCGGCCCCTATGGCTACACCTTC
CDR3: CASSLPGGGPYGYTF

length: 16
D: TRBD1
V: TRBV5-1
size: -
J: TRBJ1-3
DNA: TGCGCCAGCAGCCCGGGACAGGGGGTCTCTGGAAACACCATATATTTT
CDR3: CASSPGQGVSGNTIYF

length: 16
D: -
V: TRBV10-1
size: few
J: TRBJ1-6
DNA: TGCGCCAGCCCCCCGGGGTTTGGGGGGGCGAATTCACCCCTCCACTTT
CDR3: CASPPGFGGANSPLHF

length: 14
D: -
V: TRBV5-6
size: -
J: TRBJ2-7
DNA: TGTGCCAGCAGCTTGGTGGACGGTTCCTACGAGCAGTACTTC
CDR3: CASSLVDGSYEQYF

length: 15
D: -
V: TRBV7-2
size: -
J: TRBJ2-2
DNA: TGTGCCAGCAGCCTGCGAACAGGGCTGGCCGGGGAGCTGTTTTTT
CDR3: CASSLRTGLAGELFF

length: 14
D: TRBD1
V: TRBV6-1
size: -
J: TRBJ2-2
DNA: TGTGCCAGCAGTGAAAGACAGGGCCCCGGGGAGCTGTTTTTT
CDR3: CASSERQGPGELFF

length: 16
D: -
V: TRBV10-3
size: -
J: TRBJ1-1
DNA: TGTGCCATCAGTGGGTCAGCAAAGCTGCTGAACACTGAAGCTTTCTTT
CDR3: CAISGSAKLLNTEAFF

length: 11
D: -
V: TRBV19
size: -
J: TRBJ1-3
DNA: TGTGCCAGTGGACATCGGGACACCATATATTTT
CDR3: CASGHRDTIYF

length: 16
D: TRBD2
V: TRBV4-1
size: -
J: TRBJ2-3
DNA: TGCGCCAGCAGCCAAGAGGTAGCGGGAGGGGCAGATACGCAGTATTTT
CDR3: CASSQEVAGGADTQYF

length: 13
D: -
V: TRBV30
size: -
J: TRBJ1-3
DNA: TGTGCCTGGAGTGTACGAGGGATAGACACCATATATTTT
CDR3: CAWSVRGIDTIYF

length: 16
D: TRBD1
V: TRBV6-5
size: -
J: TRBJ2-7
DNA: TGTGCCAGCAGTTACCCGACAGGGATCGGCTCCTACGAGCAGTACTTC
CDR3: CASSYPTGIGSYEQYF

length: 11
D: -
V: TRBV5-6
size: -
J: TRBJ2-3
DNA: TGTGCCAGCAGCGCGAACGCGGGGCAGTATTTT
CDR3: CASSANAGQYF

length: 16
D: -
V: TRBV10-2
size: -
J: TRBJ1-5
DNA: TGCGCCAGCAGTGAGTCGGACACGGTAGCCAGGTGGCCCCAGCATTTT
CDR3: CASSESDTVARWPQHF

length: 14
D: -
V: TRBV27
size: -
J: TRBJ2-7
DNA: TGTGCCAGCAGATTGGACGGAATCTCCTACGAGCAGTACTTC
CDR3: CASRLDGISYEQYF

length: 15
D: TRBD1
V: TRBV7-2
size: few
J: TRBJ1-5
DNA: TGTGCCAGCAGCTCGGGACAGGGGCCCAATCAGCCCCAGCATTTT
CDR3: CASSSGQGPNQPQHF

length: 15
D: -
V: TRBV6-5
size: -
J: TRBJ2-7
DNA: TGTGCCAGCAGTTACGACGGAACCAAAACCTACGAGCAGTACTTC
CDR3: CASSYDGTKTYEQYF

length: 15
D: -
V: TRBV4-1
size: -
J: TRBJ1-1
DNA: TGCGCCAGCAGCCAAGAGGCGAATATGAACACTGAAGCTTTCTTT
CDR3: CASSQEANMNTEAFF

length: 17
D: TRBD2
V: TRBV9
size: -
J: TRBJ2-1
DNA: TGTGCCAGCAGCGTAGACCTGGCTGGGGTAGCGGGGAATGAGCAGTTCTTC
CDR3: CASSVDLAGVAGNEQFF

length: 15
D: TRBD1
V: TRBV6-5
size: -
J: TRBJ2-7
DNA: TGTGCCAGCAGTTACGGGTCTGGACAGGGGCGTGAGCAGTACTTC
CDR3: CASSYGSGQGREQYF

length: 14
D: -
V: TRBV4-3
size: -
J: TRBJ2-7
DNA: TGCGCCAGCAGCCAAGATGCCCGGACCTACGAGCAGTACTTC
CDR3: CASSQDARTYEQYF

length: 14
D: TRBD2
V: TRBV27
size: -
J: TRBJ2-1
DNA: TGTGCCAGCAACGGGCGGGGGGGCTACAATGAGCAGTTCTTC
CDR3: CASNGRGGYNEQFF

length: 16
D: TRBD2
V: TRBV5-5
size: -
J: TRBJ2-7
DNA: TGTGCCAGCAGCTTGCTAGCGGGGCCTTTACCCTACGAGCAGTACTTC
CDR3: CASSLLAGPLPYEQYF

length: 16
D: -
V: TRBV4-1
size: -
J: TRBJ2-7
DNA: TGCGCCAGCAGCCAAGTCGAAAGGACGGCGACCTACGAGCAGTACTTC
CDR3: CASSQVERTATYEQYF

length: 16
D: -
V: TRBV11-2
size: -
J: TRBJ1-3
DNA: TGTGCCAGCAGCCAAGGACAGTGGAGCTCTGGAAACACCATATATTTT
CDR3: CASSQGQWSSGNTIYF

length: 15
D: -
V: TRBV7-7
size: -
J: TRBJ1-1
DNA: TGTGCCACCACCCTGTATTCATGGGCGCACACTGAAGCTTTCTTT
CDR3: CATTLYSWAHTEAFF

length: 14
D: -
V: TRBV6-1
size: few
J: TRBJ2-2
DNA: TGTGCCAGCAACGACCTGGGGAACACCGGGGAGCTGTTTTTT
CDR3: CASNDLGNTGELFF

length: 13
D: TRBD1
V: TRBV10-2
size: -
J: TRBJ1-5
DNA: TGCGCCAGCAGTGAACAGGGGAATCAGCCCCAGCATTTT
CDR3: CASSEQGNQPQHF